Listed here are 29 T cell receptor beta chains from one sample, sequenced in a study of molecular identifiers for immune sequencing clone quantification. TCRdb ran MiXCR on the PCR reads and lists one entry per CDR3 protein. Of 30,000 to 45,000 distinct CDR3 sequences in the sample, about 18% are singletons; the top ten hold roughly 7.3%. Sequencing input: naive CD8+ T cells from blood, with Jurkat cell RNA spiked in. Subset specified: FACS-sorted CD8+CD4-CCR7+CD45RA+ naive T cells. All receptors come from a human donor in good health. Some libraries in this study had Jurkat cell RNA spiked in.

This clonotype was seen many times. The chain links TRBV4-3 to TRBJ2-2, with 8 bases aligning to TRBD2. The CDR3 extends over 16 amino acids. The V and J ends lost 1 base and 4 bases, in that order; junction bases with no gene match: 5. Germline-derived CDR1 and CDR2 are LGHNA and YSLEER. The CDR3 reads CASSQAGRAITGELFF. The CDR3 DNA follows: TGCGCCAGCAGCCAAGCCGGGAGGGCCATCACCGGGGAGCTGTTTTTT.

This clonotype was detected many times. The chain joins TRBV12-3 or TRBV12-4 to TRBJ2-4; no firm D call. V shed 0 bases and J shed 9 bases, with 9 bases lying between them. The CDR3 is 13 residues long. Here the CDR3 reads CASSLANPGIQYF. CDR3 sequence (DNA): TGTGCCAGCAGTTTAGCGAACCCGGGCATTCAGTACTTC.

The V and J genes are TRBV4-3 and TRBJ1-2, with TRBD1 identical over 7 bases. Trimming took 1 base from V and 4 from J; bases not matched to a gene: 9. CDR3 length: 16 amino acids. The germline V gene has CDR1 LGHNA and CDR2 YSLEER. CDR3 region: CASSQGRGPGGYGYTF. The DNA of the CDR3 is TGCGCCAGCAGCCAAGGAAGAGGGCCAGGGGGCTATGGCTACACCTTC.

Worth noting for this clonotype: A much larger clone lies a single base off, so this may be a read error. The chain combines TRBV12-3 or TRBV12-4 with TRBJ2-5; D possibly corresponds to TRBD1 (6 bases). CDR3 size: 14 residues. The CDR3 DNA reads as TGTGCCAGCAGTTTAAACACAGGGTTGGATACCCGGTACTTC. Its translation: CASSLNTGLDTRYF.

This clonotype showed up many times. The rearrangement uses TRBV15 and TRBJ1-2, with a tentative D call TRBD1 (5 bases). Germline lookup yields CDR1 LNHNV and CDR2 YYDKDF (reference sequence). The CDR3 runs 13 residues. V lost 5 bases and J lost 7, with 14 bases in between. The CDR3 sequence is CATSAYRLAGYTF. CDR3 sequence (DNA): TGTGCCACCAGCGCCTACAGGCTGGCTGGCTACACCTTC.

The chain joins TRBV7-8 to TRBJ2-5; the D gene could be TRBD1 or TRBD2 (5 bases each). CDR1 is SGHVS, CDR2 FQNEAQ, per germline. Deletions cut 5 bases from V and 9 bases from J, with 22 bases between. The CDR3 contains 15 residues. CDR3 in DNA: TGTGCCAGCAGCCTTGACATTCGCATTGAGGGGTCCCAGTACTTC. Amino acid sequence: CASSLDIRIEGSQYF.

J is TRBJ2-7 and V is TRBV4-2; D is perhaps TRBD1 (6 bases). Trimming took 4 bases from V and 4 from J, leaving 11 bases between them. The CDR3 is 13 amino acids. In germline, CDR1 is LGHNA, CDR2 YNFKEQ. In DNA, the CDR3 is TGTGCCAGCAGCCCAGGGGTTATATACGAGCAGTACTTC. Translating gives CASSPGVIYEQYF.

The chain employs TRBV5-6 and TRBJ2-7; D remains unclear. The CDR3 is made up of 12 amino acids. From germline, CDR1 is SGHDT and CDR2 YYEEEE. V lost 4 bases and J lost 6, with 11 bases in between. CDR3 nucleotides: TGTGCCAGCAGCCTTCAACCTTGCGAGCAGTACTTC. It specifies CASSLQPCEQYF.

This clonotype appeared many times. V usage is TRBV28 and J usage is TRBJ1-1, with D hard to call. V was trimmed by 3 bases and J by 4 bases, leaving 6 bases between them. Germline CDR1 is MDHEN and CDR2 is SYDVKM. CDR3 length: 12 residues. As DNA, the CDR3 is TGTGCCAGCAGTTTTGGCACCACTGAAGCTTTCTTT. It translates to CASSFGTTEAFF. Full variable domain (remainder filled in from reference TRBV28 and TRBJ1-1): DVKVTQSSRYLVKRTGEKVFLECVQDMDHENMFWYRQDPGLGLRLIYFSYDVKMKEKGDIPEGYSVSREKKERFSLILESASTNQTSMYLCASSFGTTEAFFGQGTRLTVV.

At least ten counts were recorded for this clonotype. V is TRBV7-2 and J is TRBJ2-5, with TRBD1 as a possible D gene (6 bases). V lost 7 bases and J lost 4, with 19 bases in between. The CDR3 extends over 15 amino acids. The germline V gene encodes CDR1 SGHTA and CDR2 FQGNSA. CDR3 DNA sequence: TGTGCCAGCACCCCCATCCGGACAGATTCAGAGACCCAGTACTTC. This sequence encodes CASTPIRTDSETQYF.

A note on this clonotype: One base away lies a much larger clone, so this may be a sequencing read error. The CDR3 nucleotides are TGCGCCAGCAGCCTAGATTCAGGGGGCCCCGAGACCCAGTACTTC. Translating gives CASSLDSGGPETQYF. This chain uses TRBV4-3 with TRBJ2-5, with 8 bases lining up with TRBD1. The CDR3 has 15 residues. In germline, CDR1 is LGHNA, CDR2 YSLEER. With 4 bases clipped from V and 5 bases from J, the junction kept 9 bases outside the gene matches.

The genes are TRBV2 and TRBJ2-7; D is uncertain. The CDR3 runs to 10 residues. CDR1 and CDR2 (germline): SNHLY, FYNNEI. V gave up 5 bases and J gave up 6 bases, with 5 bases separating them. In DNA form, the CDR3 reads TGTGCCAGCAGTCATAGCGAGCAGTACTTC. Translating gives CASSHSEQYF.

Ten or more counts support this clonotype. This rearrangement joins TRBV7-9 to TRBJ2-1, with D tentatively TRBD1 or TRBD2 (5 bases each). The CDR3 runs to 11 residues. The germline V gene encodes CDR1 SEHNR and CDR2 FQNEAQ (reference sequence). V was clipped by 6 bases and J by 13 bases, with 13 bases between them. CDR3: CASSTGTDQFF. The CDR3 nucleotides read TGTGCCAGCAGTACCGGGACGGACCAGTTCTTC.

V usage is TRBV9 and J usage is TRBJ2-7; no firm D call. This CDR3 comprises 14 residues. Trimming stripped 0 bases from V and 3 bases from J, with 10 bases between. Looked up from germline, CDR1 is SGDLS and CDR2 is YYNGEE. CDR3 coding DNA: TGTGCCAGCAGCGTAGAAGTGGATTACTACGAGCAGTACTTC. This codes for CASSVEVDYYEQYF.

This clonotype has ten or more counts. CDR3: CASSPDSRATNEKLFF. The CDR3 nucleotides are TGCGCCAGCAGCCCCGACAGCCGAGCAACTAATGAAAAACTGTTTTTT. The chain couples TRBV4-3 to TRBJ1-4, with a tentative D call TRBD1 (5 bases). The V gene lost 4 bases and the J gene lost 0 bases, with 12 bases spanning the gap. CDR1 is LGHNA, CDR2 YSLEER, per germline. This CDR3 is 16 amino acids long.

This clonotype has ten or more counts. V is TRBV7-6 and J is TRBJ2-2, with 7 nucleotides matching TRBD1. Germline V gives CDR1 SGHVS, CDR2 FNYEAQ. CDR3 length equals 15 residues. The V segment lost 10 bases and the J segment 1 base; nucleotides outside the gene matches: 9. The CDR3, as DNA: TGTGCCACCTCTCCCGGGACAGTGAACACCGGGGAGCTGTTTTTT. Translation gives CATSPGTVNTGELFF.

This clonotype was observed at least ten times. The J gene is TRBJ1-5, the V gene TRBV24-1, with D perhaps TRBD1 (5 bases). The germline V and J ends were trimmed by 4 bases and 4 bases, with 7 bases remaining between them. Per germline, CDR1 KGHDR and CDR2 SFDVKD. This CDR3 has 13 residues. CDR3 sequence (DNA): TGTGCCACCAGTGAGGCAGGGAATCAGCCCCAGCATTTT. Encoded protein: CATSEAGNQPQHF.

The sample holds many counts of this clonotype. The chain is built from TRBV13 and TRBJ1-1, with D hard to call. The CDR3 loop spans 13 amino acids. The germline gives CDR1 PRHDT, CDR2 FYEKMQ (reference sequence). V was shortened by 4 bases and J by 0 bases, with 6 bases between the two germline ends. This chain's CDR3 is CASSSTMNTEAFF. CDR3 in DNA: TGTGCCAGCAGCTCCACCATGAACACTGAAGCTTTCTTT.

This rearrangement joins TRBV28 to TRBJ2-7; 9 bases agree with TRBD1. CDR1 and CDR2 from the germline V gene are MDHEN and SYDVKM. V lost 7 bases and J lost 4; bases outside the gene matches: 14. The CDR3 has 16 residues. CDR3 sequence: CASTGGVQGATYEQYF. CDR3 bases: TGTGCCAGCACTGGGGGCGTACAGGGGGCAACTTACGAGCAGTACTTC.

The CDR3 region has the DNA TGTGCCAGCAGTGAGGGCAGGTATCAAGAGACCCAGTACTTC. Residues: CASSEGRYQETQYF. The chain is built from TRBV25-1 and TRBJ2-5, with D hard to call. The V end was cut by 3 bases, the J end by 2 bases, with 10 bases between. The germline CDR1 and CDR2 sequences are MGHDK and SYGVNS. The CDR3 length is 14 residues.

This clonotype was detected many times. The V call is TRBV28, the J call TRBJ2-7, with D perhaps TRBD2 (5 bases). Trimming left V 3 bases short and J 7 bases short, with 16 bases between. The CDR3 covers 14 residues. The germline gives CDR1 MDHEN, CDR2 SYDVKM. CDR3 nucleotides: TGTGCCAGCAGTTTGAGGACTTCACCATGGGAGCAGTACTTC. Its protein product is CASSLRTSPWEQYF.

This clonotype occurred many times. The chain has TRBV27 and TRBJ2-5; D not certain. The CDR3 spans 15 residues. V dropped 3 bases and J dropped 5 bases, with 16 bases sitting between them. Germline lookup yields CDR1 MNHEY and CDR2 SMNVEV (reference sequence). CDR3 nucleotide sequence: TGTGCCAGCAGTTTGATTTTACACCCCAGGGAGACCCAGTACTTC. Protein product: CASSLILHPRETQYF.

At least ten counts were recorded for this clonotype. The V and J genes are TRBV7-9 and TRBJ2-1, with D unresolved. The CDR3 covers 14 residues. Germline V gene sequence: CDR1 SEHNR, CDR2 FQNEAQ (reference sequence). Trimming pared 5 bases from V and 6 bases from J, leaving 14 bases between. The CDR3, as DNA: TGTGCCAGCAGCCCTAGAGCCCAGTCCAATGAGCAGTTCTTC. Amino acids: CASSPRAQSNEQFF.

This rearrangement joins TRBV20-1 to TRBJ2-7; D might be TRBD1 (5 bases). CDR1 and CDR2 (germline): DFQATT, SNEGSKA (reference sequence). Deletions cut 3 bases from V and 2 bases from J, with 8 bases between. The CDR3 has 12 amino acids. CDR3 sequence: CSARDMTYEQYF. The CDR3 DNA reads TGCAGTGCTAGGGACATGACCTACGAGCAGTACTTC.

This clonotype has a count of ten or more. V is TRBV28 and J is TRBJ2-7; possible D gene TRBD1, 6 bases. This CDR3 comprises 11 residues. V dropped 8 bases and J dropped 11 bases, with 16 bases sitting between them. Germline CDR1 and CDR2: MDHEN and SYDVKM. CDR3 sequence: CASGTDRSKYF. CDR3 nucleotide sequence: TGTGCCAGCGGAACGGACAGATCTAAGTACTTC.

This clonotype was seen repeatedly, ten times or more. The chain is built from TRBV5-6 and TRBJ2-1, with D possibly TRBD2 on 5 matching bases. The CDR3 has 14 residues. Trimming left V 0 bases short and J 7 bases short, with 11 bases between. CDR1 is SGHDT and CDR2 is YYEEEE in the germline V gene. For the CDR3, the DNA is TGTGCCAGCAGCTTGGTTCGGGGATGGAATGAGCAGTTCTTC. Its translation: CASSLVRGWNEQFF.

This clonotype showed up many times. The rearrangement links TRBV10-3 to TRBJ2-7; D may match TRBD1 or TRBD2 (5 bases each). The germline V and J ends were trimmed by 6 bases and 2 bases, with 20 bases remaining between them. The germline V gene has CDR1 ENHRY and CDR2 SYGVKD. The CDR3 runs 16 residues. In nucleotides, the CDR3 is TGTGCCATCAGCGGGACGGACTCCAAGAATCCCTACGAGCAGTACTTC. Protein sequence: CAISGTDSKNPYEQYF.

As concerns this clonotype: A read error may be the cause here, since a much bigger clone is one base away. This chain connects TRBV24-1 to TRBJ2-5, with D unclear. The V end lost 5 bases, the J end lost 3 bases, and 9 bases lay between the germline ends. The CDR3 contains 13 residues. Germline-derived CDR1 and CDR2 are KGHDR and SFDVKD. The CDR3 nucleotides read TGTGCCACCAGTGGTCCCCCGAAAGAGACCCAGTACTTC. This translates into CATSGPPKETQYF.

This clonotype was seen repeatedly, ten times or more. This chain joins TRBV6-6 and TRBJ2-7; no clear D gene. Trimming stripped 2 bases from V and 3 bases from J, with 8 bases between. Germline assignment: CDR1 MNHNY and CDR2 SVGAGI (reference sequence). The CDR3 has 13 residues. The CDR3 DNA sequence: TGTGCCAGCAGTTACCCCCCAAGCTACGAGCAGTACTTC. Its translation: CASSYPPSYEQYF.